This T cell receptor (beta chain) originates from a study of cytomegalovirus exposure and HLA in healthy donors. Study-level information: Later, an analysis reported that the roughly 120 validation repertoires had used the same platform as the roughly 680 first-cohort repertoires.

This CDR3 has 18 amino acids. V shed 0 bases and J 9 bases; nucleotides not matched to a gene: 19. Germline V gene data show CDR1 as SGDLS and CDR2 as YYNGEE. Sequencing was performed with immunoSEQ multiplex PCR; in TCRdb, only in-frame clones are kept and a portion is missing. The data hold 100,000 to 150,000 clones, with 89% observed a single time. The sequence was collected from a woman aged 18-29 years in good health and CMV-seronegative. V usage is TRBV9 and J usage is TRBJ2-5; 8 nucleotides match TRBD1. The specimen sequenced was PBMCs. The CDR3 reads CASSVGQSERQGAFSQYF. The CDR3 DNA reads as TGTGCCAGCAGCGTAGGCCAATCGGAAAGGCAGGGGGCATTTTCCCAGTACTTC.